This T cell receptor (beta chain) was recovered during a study of blood T cell repertoires in COVID-19. In the study overall: In each case, the material was cDNA or gDNA derived from T cells, B-cell-depleted T cells, or PBMCs.

TCRdb's copy holds only in-frame clones and misses some; the assay was immunoSEQ multiplex PCR. This table holds around 360,000 clones, approximately 84% found once. Participants were placed into cohorts based on the clinical history they reported. The clonotype originates from a woman aged 30 to 39 who had recovered from COVID-19. Material for sequencing was PBMCs or T cells enriched from blood (not recorded which).

Here the CDR3 reads CASSTQGAKDEQYF. The CDR3 DNA sequence: TGTGCCAGTAGTACCCAGGGGGCGAAGGACGAGCAGTACTTC. J is TRBJ2-7 and V is TRBV19, with TRBD1 matching over 8 bases. The trim removed 4 bases at V and 5 bases at J, leaving 7 bases unmatched. The CDR3 sequence is 14 residues long. Germline CDR1 LNHDA, CDR2 SQIVND (reference sequence).